This T cell receptor beta chain emerged from a study of cytomegalovirus exposure and HLA in healthy donors (dated by TCRdb to the late 2010s). A note on the overall study: In an earlier analysis of about 560 of the donors, roughly 300 Gb of sequence data and 90 million to 120 million unique TCR beta sequences from approximately 180 million T cells were reported. To predict cytomegalovirus infection status, the study brought together high-throughput TCR immunosequencing, statistical association of individual TCRs with disease status, and machine learning. Donor age, sex, ethnicity and CMV serostatus were compiled alongside the repertoire data. The study profiled the T cell repertoires of 550 to 700 subjects by immunosequencing and related them to cytomegalovirus serostatus. Every discovery cohort repertoire had been produced on one sequencing platform. Genome-wide SNP genotypes for about three fifths of the roughly 700 donors were used in a later genetic analysis, which treated that subset as a discovery cohort. The later analysis used no new phenotypic data to find candidate immune exposures, relying instead on TCR beta sequences and their occurrence across donors. The number of donors typed differed by locus, with roughly 629-640 for A, B, C, DRB1 and DQB1, about 500 for DQA1, 606 for DPA1, and some 440 for DPB1. To decide whether each TCR beta V gene segment behaved as functional or pseudogenic, an earlier analysis of fewer than 750 of the donors relied on high-throughput TCR beta sequencing. HLA typing included class I and class II loci at four-digit resolution. Of the approximately 400 genotyped donors, 80% to 90% were placed in the genetic ancestry cluster associated with self-reported Caucasian donors. Besides the first cohort of around 670 subjects, a separate validation cohort made up of 120 different subjects was used. Roughly five DR-DQ haplotypes were handled as single units for association and clustering because linkage in the cohort was strong. In a later analysis, previously published TCR beta repertoires from roughly 710 donors were re-analyzed and high-resolution HLA genotyping was added so that TCR occurrence patterns could be studied. Approximately 310 gigabases of sequencing data and 70 million to 85 million unique TCR sequences were included in an early release covering roughly 600 HLA-typed donors. The study aimed to test whether signatures of past pathogen exposure could be identified by cataloging public T cell receptors. Across approximately 420 genotyped donors of the cohort, an average of roughly 200,000 unique TCR beta nucleotide sequences per donor were sequenced, and roughly 17% of those sequences were non-productive.

The cohort comprised around 700 healthy bone marrow donors. At the time of sampling, all cohort members were nominally healthy, though unrecorded immune exposures were likely present. The donor was CMV seronegative and belonged to the group of approximately 320 seronegative cohort members. Every donor gave a peripheral blood sample, and the peripheral blood mononuclear cells from that sample were used for TCR beta sequencing. Genomic DNA extraction from the blood cell samples was performed with the Qiagen DNeasy Blood Extraction Kit. As for this clone: The target of this receptor is not known. No per-base quality is available; no much larger clone lies one base away.

The library came from the immunoSEQ multiplex PCR assay. A mixture of 60 forward primers for TCR Vbeta segments and 13 reverse primers for TCR Jbeta segments was used in the multiplex PCR. The CDR3 region of rearranged TCR beta genes was amplified from genomic DNA by a multiplex PCR assay. On the Illumina HiSeq System, the amplified TCR beta libraries were sequenced as 87-base-pair reads. In the source study's methods: A later analysis counted around 72 million unique TCR beta chains across the 666 repertoires, and some 11 million of these chains were shared by at least two donors. Raw reads were error-corrected and collapsed into unique sequences by a nearest-neighbor algorithm in which closely related sequences were merged to remove PCR and sequencing errors. V, D and J gene segments were assigned by aligning CDR3 sequences to IMGT reference sequences. For a sequence to be retained, a match of at least six nucleotides was required to both a V gene segment and a J gene segment. A rearrangement was called productive if the CDR3 had no stop codons and remained in frame with V and J, and every other rearrangement was called non-productive. Following IMGT convention, CDR3 was defined as the stretch from the second conserved V-encoded cysteine to the conserved J-encoded phenylalanine. The earlier analysis of about 500 of the donors excluded sequences that lacked an unambiguous match to a single V gene segment. In an earlier analysis of a few hundred of the donors, V segments were called functional above 56.7% productive rearrangements and were called segregating when the between-donor standard deviation exceeded 5%. To diagnose cytomegalovirus status from the catalog of TCR beta chain sequences, a statistical classification framework was built. V and J gene assignment, in a later analysis, came from comparing TCR nucleotide sequences with IMGT/GENE-DB human TR gene sequences. A later analysis assigned CDR3 sequences and most-parsimonious VDJ recombination scenarios with the TCRdist pipeline. In a later analysis, each TCR beta chain was defined by its CDR3 amino acid sequence together with its V-gene family, and reads lacking a unique V-gene family were excluded. A later analysis removed several hundred highly shared, low-generation-probability nucleotide sequences to deal with suspected cross-contamination and a sequencing artifact. For each public chain, a later analysis derived a clonal expansion index from normalized ranks of inferred template counts within each repertoire. In a later analysis, generation probabilities were computed with a VDJ recombination model fitted to out-of-frame rearrangements, and the resulting probabilities were checked against IGoR. In a later analysis, hypergeometric tests were used to score TCR-TCR, TCR-HLA and TCR-CMV co-occurrence, with a repertoire-size bias correction applied to TCR pairs. To estimate false discovery rates, a later analysis permuted the HLA or CMV assignments 20 times. In a later analysis, co-occurring TCRs were grouped using DBSCAN, and TCRdist sequence similarity was added for clustering within HLA-allele-positive subsets. Repertoires with fewer than 30,000 or more than 120,000 public chains, plus five repertoires with anomalous nucleotide sharing, were excluded from co-occurrence clustering. As stored in TCRdb, this immuneACCESS dataset retains in-frame rearrangements with V and J assigned. A fraction of the clones does not appear; measured against another copy, unresolved V genes explain less than half of the discrepancy, and the remainder lacks a known reason. V and J calls plus clone size are reproduced from that table; the DNA served to infer D and trimming. Across this sample there are about 140,000 clones, with 55% to 80% seen only once. The ten largest clones capture over 1% of the sample.

Study-wide conclusions, independent of this receptor: Strong co-occurrence of HLA alleles, especially DR and DQ, made assigning TCR associations to individual alleles difficult. According to a later analysis, parvovirus B19, influenza, CMV and Epstein-Barr virus appeared linked to several top co-occurrence clusters. The study gave a list of some 150 TCR beta chains associated with cytomegalovirus. According to a later analysis, most CMV-associated TCR beta chains appeared to be HLA-restricted, and the HLA associations seemed to be driven largely by CMV exposure. The only immune exposure information available for the cohort was CMV serostatus. Most TCR sequences were seen in very few donors, while some public TCRs were found in many individuals. In an earlier analysis of approximately 600 of the donors, most TCR beta V segments were observed in productive rearrangements about 90% or about 30% of the time, broadly matching IMGT annotations. Sequencing depth was assumed to be roughly uniform across donors in the presence/absence analyses, though that assumption may not hold. Linkage disequilibrium might explain the correlated functional status among segregating V segments, but an unknown experimental factor could not be excluded. A later analysis associated 16,951 TCR beta sequences with specific HLA alleles at a false discovery rate of 0.05. The sequencing pipeline was judged likely to have produced a cluster of highly shared sequence variants as a technical artifact. It was suggested by the authors that the approach could potentially be generalized to other disease states and immunological phenotypes. A further reported finding was that TCR beta sequences accurately predicted the HLA-A and HLA-B alleles for most subjects in the first cohort. About 17 rarely observed V segments, including chromosome 9 orphons, were excluded from the earlier analysis of almost 600 of the donors because counts were too low. Because HLA typing was missing for some donors at each locus, association tests included only the typed subset. In a later analysis, HLA-associated TCR beta chains showed more clonal expansion and lower generation probabilities than non-associated chains that were equally common. A few of the identified cytomegalovirus-associated TCR beta chains were confirmed in vitro to be specific for cytomegalovirus antigens. According to a later analysis, TCR association rates differed among HLA loci, with DRB1 alleles showing the most associated TCRs and HLA-C alleles showing the fewest. Only TCR beta chains were sequenced in this cohort, and the absence of alpha or paired-chain data limited detectable features. The classifier was reported to diagnose cytomegalovirus status with high specificity and sensitivity in both the original cohort and the validation cohort. According to a later genetic analysis, donors in an Asian-associated ancestry cluster had fewer N-insertions in productive TCRs than the approximately 630-donor mean. An association between a missense DCLRE1C variant and V-gene and J-gene trimming of TCR beta chains was found in a later genetic analysis and replicated in an independent cohort.

The receptor was isolated from a woman aged 35 to 49 in good health and CMV-seronegative. The source material was PBMCs.

The nucleotide sequence is TGTGCCAGCAGCCCTACAGGGAACACTGAAGCTTTCTTT. The encoded protein is CASSPTGNTEAFF. In this chain, TRBV7-6 is recombined with TRBJ1-1; the D region possibly corresponds to TRBD1 (5 bases align). The junction shows trimming of 5 bases on V and 1 base on J, plus 8 bases between the germline ends. CDR1 and CDR2 (SGHVS, FNYEAQ) derive from the germline V gene. The CDR3 runs 13 residues from the cysteine to the phenylalanine. The DNA shown is the 39-base CDR3, in frame from base 1.